The 21 T cell receptor beta chains reported below all come from one sample, sequenced in a study of cytomegalovirus exposure and HLA in healthy donors. PCR involved 60 Vbeta and 13 Jbeta primers. Here immunoSEQ multiplex PCR was the method, and the copy in TCRdb shows in-frame clones only, minus some. This sample carries approximately 100,000 clones, around 80% of them seen once, and the ten largest clones take around 5%. The sequencing input was PBMCs. The origin of the receptors is a female donor in good health and CMV-seropositive.

V is TRBV21-1 and J is TRBJ1-1; whether TRBD1, the table's D call, matches the DNA was not checked. TRBV21-1 is a recognized pseudogene. CDR3 length: 17 residues. Written as DNA, the CDR3 is TGTGCCAGCAGCAAAGCGGTTAACAGGGGACCGAACACTGAAGCTTTCTTT. This encodes CASSKAVNRGPNTEAFF.

CDR3 bases: TGCGCCAGCAGCCAAGATAGTGGAGATTCCTATGGCTACACCTTC. It encodes CASSQDSGDSYGYTF. The rearrangement uses TRBV4-3 and TRBJ1-2; D uncertain. Between the trimmed V and J ends, which lost 0 bases and 4 bases, there was a span of 12 bases. This CDR3 comprises 15 residues. Germline loops: CDR1 LGHNA, CDR2 YSLEER.

In this sample, this clone turned up once. V gene TRBV20-1 combines with J gene TRBJ1-2; D might be TRBD1 (5 bases). There are 11 residues in the CDR3. Trimming took 1 base from V and 12 from J, leaving 12 bases between them. CDR1 is DFQATT and CDR2 is SNEGSKA in the germline V gene (reference sequence). CDR3 amino acids: CSARVGPAHTF. The CDR3 bases are TGCAGTGCTAGAGTGGGGCCGGCGCACACCTTC.

This clone was counted a few times. CDR3 bases: TGTGCCAGCTCACGACTAGGAAATGAGCAGTTCTTC. The encoded protein is CASSRLGNEQFF. V and J are TRBV18 and TRBJ2-1; possibly TRBD2 for D (6 bases). This CDR3 spans 12 amino acids. Germline-derived CDR1 and CDR2 are KGHSH and LQKENI. With 4 bases removed from V and 7 bases from J, the gap between germline ends came to 8 bases.

This clone was counted once. The chain uses TRBV9 and TRBJ2-6; D is possibly TRBD2 (5 bases). V was trimmed by 3 bases and J by 0 bases, leaving 13 bases between them. CDR3 length: 17 amino acids. Germline V lookup: CDR1 SGDLS, CDR2 YYNGEE. As DNA, the CDR3 is TGTGCCAGCAGCGGAGGGCTACACATCTCTGGGGCCAACGTCCTGACTTTC. Its translation is CASSGGLHISGANVLTF.

This clone was observed once. The chain has TRBV10-1 and TRBJ2-3; no firm D call. The CDR3 spans 13 residues. Trimming took off 3 bases at V and 1 base at J, with 5 bases between the two ends. Per the germline V gene, CDR1 is WNHNN and CDR2 is SYGVQD (reference sequence). The DNA for the CDR3 is TGCGCCAGCAGTGACAGTCGCACAGATACGCAGTATTTT. The encoded protein is CASSDSRTDTQYF.

V and J are TRBV6-1 and TRBJ1-2; the match to TRBD1 covers 7 bases. This CDR3 is built from 15 residues. Germline CDR1 and CDR2: MNHNS and SASEGT. V shed 6 bases, J shed 5 bases, and the junction held 12 bases outside the gene matches. The chain's CDR3 is CASRVSGQANYGYTF. CDR3 bases: TGTGCCAGCAGAGTAAGCGGACAGGCAAATTATGGCTACACCTTC.

The rearrangement joins TRBV5-1 to TRBJ2-2; 12 nucleotides align to TRBD2. V was pared by 4 bases and J by 2 bases, with 3 bases of the junction left unmatched. Per the germline V gene, CDR1 is SGHRS and CDR2 is YFSETQ. This CDR3 region has 16 residues. This CDR3 is CASSLGLAGNTGELFF. CDR3 DNA: TGCGCCAGCAGCCTAGGACTAGCGGGAAACACCGGGGAGCTGTTTTTT. Filled out from reference TRBV5-1 and TRBJ2-2, the complete variable domain reads KAGVTQTPRYLIKTRGQQVTLSCSPISGHRSVSWYQQTPGQGLQFLFEYFSETQRNKGNFPGRFSGRQFSNSRSEMNVSTLELGDSALYLCASSLGLAGNTGELFFGEGSRLTVL.

V is TRBV28 and J is TRBJ1-2; TRBD1 aligns across 8 bases. Germline V CDR1 and CDR2: MDHEN, SYDVKM. V was pared by 6 bases and J by 4 bases, with 13 bases of the junction left unmatched. The CDR3 has 16 amino acids. The CDR3 reads CASRTPQGAGGYGYTF. For the CDR3, the DNA is TGTGCCAGCAGGACCCCTCAGGGGGCAGGTGGCTATGGCTACACCTTC.

This clone has just a few counts. The chain joins TRBV25-1 to TRBJ1-1; D gene ambiguous. Per the germline V gene, CDR1 is MGHDK and CDR2 is SYGVNS. This CDR3 is built from 13 residues. Trimming left V 4 bases short and J 5 bases short, with 11 bases between. CDR3: CASSALGSTEAFF. For the CDR3, the DNA is TGTGCCAGCAGTGCCCTCGGGTCTACTGAAGCTTTCTTT.

Note on this clone: At one of its ends the junction is not consistent with the germline gene, which may arise from a read error. V usage is TRBV7-7 and J usage is TRBJ1-3; a weak D match, TRBD1 (5 bases). The CDR3 is 14 amino acids. The germline V gene has CDR1 SSHAT and CDR2 FNYEAQ (reference sequence). The CDR3 reads CASSVQDSGNTIYF. CDR3 in DNA: TGTGCTAGCAGCGTACAGGACTCTGGAAACACCATATATTTT.

The CDR3 spells CASSPRQGGTQYF. CDR3 coding DNA: TGTGCCAGCTCACCCCGACAGGGGGGGACCCAGTACTTC. This rearrangement joins TRBV18 to TRBJ2-5, with 9 nucleotides matching TRBD1. This CDR3 is built from 13 residues. V shed 3 bases and J 7 bases; nucleotides not matched to a gene: 3. CDR1 is KGHSH and CDR2 is LQKENI in the germline V gene. Based on the CDR3 plus reference TRBV18 and TRBJ2-5, the full variable domain is NAGVMQNPRHLVRRRGQEARLRCSPMKGHSHVYWYRQLPEEGLKFMVYLQKENIIDESGMPKERFSAEFPKEGPSILRIQQVVRGDSAAYFCASSPRQGGTQYFGPGTRLLVL.

Only one count was recorded for this clone. The genes are TRBV7-3 and TRBJ2-2; TRBD2 is a possible D gene (5 bases). The ends were cut back, 5 bases at V and 7 bases at J, with 11 bases in the middle. Germline V CDR1 and CDR2: SGHTA, FQGTGA. The CDR3 spans 13 residues. The CDR3 nucleotides are TGTGCCAGCAGCGTATTACGGGGCGGGGAGCTGTTTTTT. Protein: CASSVLRGGELFF.

This clone was observed a handful of times. The chain couples TRBV7-2 to TRBJ2-7, with 8 positions matching TRBD1. The V gene's germline CDR1 is SGHTA and CDR2 FQGNSA. This CDR3 comprises 14 residues. The trim removed 6 bases at V and 5 bases at J, leaving 9 bases unmatched. CDR3 nucleotides: TGTGCCAGCAGGACTGACAGGGGTTCCAACGAGCAGTACTTC. Residues: CASRTDRGSNEQYF.

This clone was found a few times. V and J are TRBV6-5 and TRBJ1-1, with 7 bases lining up with TRBD1. Germline CDR1 MNHEY, CDR2 SVGAGI. J lost 7 bases, V lost 5 bases, and 13 bases had no gene match. This CDR3 comprises 15 residues. CDR3 loop: CASSRPTGRRGEAFF. The DNA for the CDR3 is TGTGCCAGCAGTCGCCCGACAGGGAGGCGAGGTGAAGCTTTCTTT.

The chain recombines TRBV5-1 with TRBJ2-2, with 9 nucleotides matching TRBD1. The CDR3 spans 16 residues. With V trimmed by 5 bases and J by 5 bases, 10 bases remained unmatched. Germline CDR1 is SGHRS and CDR2 is YFSETQ. DNA for the CDR3: TGCGCCAGCAGGTTCGACAGGGGGGCCTTGACCGGGGAGCTGTTTTTT. Its protein is CASRFDRGALTGELFF.

J is TRBJ2-3 and V is TRBV4-3; tentatively, D is TRBD2 (6 bases). Germline CDR1 reads LGHNA; CDR2 reads YSLEER. The CDR3 contains 18 residues. V was trimmed by 3 bases and J by 0 bases, leaving 19 bases between them. This CDR3 is CASSHTHFLAASTDTQYF. The CDR3 DNA sequence: TGCGCCAGCAGCCACACCCACTTTTTAGCGGCCAGCACAGATACGCAGTATTTT.

This clone showed up just once. The chain recombines TRBV11-2 with TRBJ2-1, with TRBD1 identical over 7 bases. Germline V lookup: CDR1 SGHAT, CDR2 FQNNGV. Losses at the gene ends were 4 bases for V and 2 bases for J; bases not matched to a gene: 5. The CDR3 sequence is 15 residues long. DNA of the CDR3: TGTGCCAGCAGCTCCGGGACAGCAACCTACAATGAGCAGTTCTTC. Amino acids: CASSSGTATYNEQFF.

The J gene is TRBJ1-1, the V gene TRBV14; 7 positions match TRBD1. This CDR3 is 14 amino acids long. Germline assignment: CDR1 SGHDN and CDR2 FVKESK. Trimming cost V 4 bases and J 5 bases; bases outside gene matches: 7. The CDR3 sequence is CASSRQGRGTEAFF. The CDR3 nucleotides are TGTGCCAGCAGCCGACAGGGAAGAGGGACTGAAGCTTTCTTT.

The chain couples TRBV4-3 to TRBJ2-3; 14 positions agree with TRBD2. The CDR3 loop spans 21 amino acids. Germline values: CDR1 LGHNA, CDR2 YSLEER. Trimming at V came to 1 base and at J to 4 bases, leaving 16 bases not matched to a gene. The CDR3 sequence is CASSQGWGAGLAGEESDTQYF. Here the CDR3 DNA reads TGCGCCAGCAGCCAAGGGTGGGGCGCGGGACTAGCGGGGGAGGAGTCAGATACGCAGTATTTT.

The J gene is TRBJ2-7, the V gene TRBV30, with no clear D. Deletions cut 2 bases from V and 4 bases from J, with 12 bases between. This CDR3 region has 13 residues. Per germline, CDR1 GTSNPN and CDR2 SVGIG (reference sequence). CDR3 nucleotides: TGTGCCTGGAGTCCCCTTTTCCCTTACGAGCAGTACTTC. It encodes CAWSPLFPYEQYF.